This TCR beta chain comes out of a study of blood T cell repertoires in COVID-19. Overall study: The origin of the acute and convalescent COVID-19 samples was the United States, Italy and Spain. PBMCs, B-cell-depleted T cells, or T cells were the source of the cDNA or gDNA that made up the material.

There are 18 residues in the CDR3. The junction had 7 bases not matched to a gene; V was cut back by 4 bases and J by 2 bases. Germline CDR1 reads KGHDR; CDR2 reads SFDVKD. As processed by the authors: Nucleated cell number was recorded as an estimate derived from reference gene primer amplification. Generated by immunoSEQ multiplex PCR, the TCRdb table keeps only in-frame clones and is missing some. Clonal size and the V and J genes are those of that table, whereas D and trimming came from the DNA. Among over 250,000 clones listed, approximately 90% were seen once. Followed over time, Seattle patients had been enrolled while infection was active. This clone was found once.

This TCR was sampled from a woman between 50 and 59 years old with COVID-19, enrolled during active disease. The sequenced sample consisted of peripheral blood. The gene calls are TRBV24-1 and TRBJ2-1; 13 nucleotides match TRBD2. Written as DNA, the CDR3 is TGTGCCACCAGTGAGCCCGGACTAGCGGGAGTTACCTACAATGAGCAGTTCTTC. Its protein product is CATSEPGLAGVTYNEQFF.